This TCR beta chain emerged from a study of blood T cell repertoires in COVID-19. The CDR3 covers 14 residues. V shed 9 bases and J 2 bases; nucleotides not matched to a gene: 6. Germline CDR1 reads SGHNT; CDR2 reads YYREEE (reference sequence). Source study methods: Amplification of reference gene primers provided the estimated nucleated cell counts. The assay was immunoSEQ multiplex PCR, and TCRdb's table has in-frame clones only and misses some. That table is the source of V, J and clone size, and D and trimming were worked out from the DNA. This sample has almost 400,000 clones; approximately 90% occur once, and the top ten carry 0.95% to 1%.

Sequenced: PBMCs or T cells enriched from blood (not recorded which). The TCR sequence derives from a woman in her 30s with acute COVID-19. The chain joins TRBV5-4 to TRBJ2-3; the match to TRBD2 covers 10 bases. CDR3 in amino acids: CAIKLAGTTDTQYF. The CDR3 DNA reads as TGTGCCATTAAACTAGCGGGAACCACAGATACGCAGTATTTT.